This T cell receptor (beta chain) was sequenced in a study of regulatory T cells in long-lasting Graves disease. This clonotype was counted a few times. The antigen is unknown. Indicated time point: persistent/refractory GD, antithyroid drugs over 5 years with positive TRAb. Generation of the TCR library employed RNA extracted from PBMCs. The TCR beta library used iRepertoire HTBI primers with Arm-PCR amplification of CDR3. Methods used by the authors: The identification of approximately 62 TRBV and some 14 TRBJ segments was made across samples. MiXCR was run by TCRdb on the multiplex PCR reads, yielding one entry per CDR3 protein. What appears here as the V and J calls and clone size reflects TCRdb's work, not the paper's. The sample lists over 650,000 distinct CDR3 sequences, 25% to 35% occurring once. V dropped 6 bases and J dropped 2 bases, with 19 bases sitting between them. CDR1 and CDR2 from the germline V gene are DFQATT and SNEGSKA (reference sequence). This CDR3 comprises 15 residues.

General study results and limits: Public clonotype sharing was higher in persistent than newly diagnosed patients. Favored usage of TRBV28, TRBJ1-2 and TRBJ2-5 was recorded in persistent disease.

Sequenced material: peripheral blood mononuclear cells (PBMCs), taken when the disease was refractory, from a patient treated with antithyroid drugs. The sequence derives from a female donor with Graves disease. The chain links TRBV20-1 to TRBJ2-5, with D tentatively TRBD1 or TRBD2 (5 bases each). In DNA, the CDR3 is TGCAGTGCGGGACCAGACTACAGTCGGCAAGAGACCCAGTACTTC. This encodes CSAGPDYSRQETQYF.